This T cell receptor beta chain appears in the sequencing data of a study of blood T cell repertoires in COVID-19. Study-level information: Researchers got acute and convalescent COVID-19 samples from the United States, Italy and Spain. Sample material is recorded as cDNA or gDNA derived from T cells, B-cell-depleted T cells, or PBMCs.

V was pared by 2 bases and J by 3 bases, with 12 bases between. Germline loops: CDR1 SGDLS, CDR2 YYNGEE. The CDR3 is 15 amino acids. As processed by the authors: Estimation of nucleated cell counts relied on the amplification of reference gene primers. The protocol was immunoSEQ multiplex PCR, while the TCRdb copy is restricted to in-frame clones and leaves out a portion. That table furnishes V, J and clone size, whereas the DNA furnished D and trimming. This table holds about 120,000 clones, around 84% found once. The TCR comes from a man aged 35 to 55 with acute or convalescent COVID-19. The chain employs TRBV9 and TRBJ2-1, with TRBD2 as a possible D gene (5 bases). Material for sequencing was peripheral blood. The CDR3 DNA is TGTGCCAGCAGCGTTTCCGGACGGGGCTACAATGAGCAGTTCTTC. It codes for CASSVSGRGYNEQFF.